The 28 T cell receptor beta chains listed next were all sequenced from one sample in a study of blood T cell repertoires in COVID-19. Assay used: immunoSEQ multiplex PCR; TCRdb lists only in-frame clones, some missing. Of 200,000 to 250,000 clones in the sample, approximately 83% were seen once. The sequencing input was PBMCs or T cells enriched from blood (not recorded which). All receptors come from a woman aged 45 to 65 who had been exposed to COVID-19.

The rearrangement links TRBV18 to TRBJ2-3; no clear D. The V end was cut by 3 bases, the J end by 4 bases, with 5 bases between. Germline values: CDR1 KGHSH, CDR2 LQKENI. The length of the CDR3 is 12 residues. The CDR3 loop reads CASSPLPDTQYF. CDR3 DNA sequence: TGTGCCAGCTCACCTCTCCCAGATACGCAGTATTTT.

There are a few counts of this clone. The chain recombines TRBV5-4 with TRBJ2-3, with D hard to call. CDR3 length: 14 amino acids. V was cut by 2 bases and J by 6 bases, with 13 bases left in between. Germline V gene data show CDR1 as SGHNT and CDR2 as YYREEE (reference sequence). Written as DNA, the CDR3 is TGTGCCAGCAGCTTAAAATCCTCCCGGGATACGCAGTATTTT. Its translation is CASSLKSSRDTQYF.

The chain couples TRBV5-1 to TRBJ2-7; TRBD2 is a possible D gene (6 bases). The CDR3 sequence is 15 residues long. Germline V gene sequence: CDR1 SGHRS, CDR2 YFSETQ. The V and J ends lost 5 bases and 1 base respectively, with 16 bases between them. This CDR3 reads CASSPEGTDSYEQYF. The CDR3 nucleotides read TGCGCCAGCAGTCCGGAGGGGACGGATTCCTACGAGCAGTACTTC.

The gene calls are TRBV7-8 and TRBJ2-1; D may be TRBD1 (5 bases). V lost 5 bases and J lost 3, with 17 bases in between. CDR3 length equals 16 residues. Germline CDR1 reads SGHVS; CDR2 reads FQNEAQ. The CDR3 coding sequence is TGTGCCAGCAGCCCCCTCGTCGTGGGGCACTACAATGAGCAGTTCTTC. This codes for CASSPLVVGHYNEQFF.

The V gene is TRBV28, the J gene TRBJ1-1; weak D call: TRBD1 (5 bases). There are 14 residues in the CDR3. The germline gives CDR1 MDHEN, CDR2 SYDVKM. V lost 7 bases, J lost 3 bases, and 15 bases lay in between. The CDR3 sequence: CASTDWGGDTEAFF. The DNA of the CDR3 is TGTGCCAGCACTGATTGGGGGGGTGACACTGAAGCTTTCTTT.

The chain employs TRBV5-6 and TRBJ1-6, with D maybe TRBD1 (5 bases). V was shortened by 4 bases and J by 10 bases, with 18 bases between the two germline ends. CDR3 length: 15 amino acids. Germline-derived CDR1 and CDR2 are SGHDT and YYEEEE. CDR3 nucleotide sequence: TGTGCCAGCAGCGTAGATGCAGGGCTCAGGTCACCCCTCCACTTT. It codes for CASSVDAGLRSPLHF.

The chain employs TRBV5-4 and TRBJ1-1; maybe TRBD1 (5 bases). Trimming shortened V by 0 bases and J by 2 bases, and 26 bases separated the two germline ends. Germline V gene lookup returns CDR1 SGHNT and CDR2 YYREEE (reference sequence). This CDR3 region has 20 residues. The CDR3 nucleotides are TGTGCCAGCAGCTTGGATTCCGCAGGGTGGTATTCCCTCACCAACACTGAAGCTTTCTTT. Amino acids: CASSLDSAGWYSLTNTEAFF.

Comments on this clone: Its ends do not fully match the called genes, so a read error is possible. This chain joins TRBV5-4 and TRBJ1-1; 8 nucleotides agree with TRBD1. Germline V gene lookup returns CDR1 SGHNT and CDR2 YYREEE (reference sequence). The CDR3 is 18 amino acids. CDR3 bases: TGTGCCAGCACCTTGGGGGGCAGGGGGCCAGGAGGGAACACTGAAGCTTTCTTT. The encoded protein is CASTLGGRGPGGNTEAFF.

The genes are TRBV5-4 and TRBJ2-1, with 8 bases aligning to TRBD2. The CDR3 length is 17 residues. V shed 0 bases and J 0 bases; nucleotides not matched to a gene: 5. CDR1 is SGHNT, CDR2 YYREEE, per germline (reference sequence). In DNA, the CDR3 is TGTGCCAGCAGCTTGGGCGGCGGGGGGATCTCCTACAATGAGCAGTTCTTC. Its translation is CASSLGGGGISYNEQFF.

The chain has TRBV4-3 and TRBJ2-3, with TRBD1 as a possible D gene (6 bases). The ends were cut back, 0 bases at V and 2 bases at J, with 12 bases in the middle. The CDR3 is 16 amino acids. Looked up from germline, CDR1 is LGHNA and CDR2 is YSLEER. The CDR3 spells CASSQDLVGHTDTQYF. DNA for the CDR3: TGCGCCAGCAGCCAAGATCTCGTGGGACACACAGATACGCAGTATTTT.

This clone was seen a single time. The chain joins TRBV20-1 to TRBJ2-7; TRBD1 aligns across 8 bases. The CDR3 contains 11 residues. V was clipped by 6 bases and J by 8 bases; unmatched bases: 6. CDR1 and CDR2 (germline): DFQATT, SNEGSKA (reference sequence). The CDR3 nucleotides are TGCAGTGCCCCAAGACAGGGGCAGCAGTACTTC. Its protein is CSAPRQGQQYF.

In DNA form, the CDR3 reads TGTGCCAGCAGTTACTATGGCGGGGGGGCCTTCTACGAGCAGTACTTC. Amino acids: CASSYYGGGAFYEQYF. The chain combines TRBV6-2 or TRBV6-3 with TRBJ2-7, with TRBD2 matching 9 bases. The V segment lost 1 base and the J segment 3 bases; nucleotides outside the gene matches: 7. CDR1 is MNHEY and CDR2 is SVGEGT in the germline V gene. CDR3 size: 16 residues.

V is TRBV2 and J is TRBJ1-5; D ambiguous. This CDR3 region has 15 residues. CDR1 is SNHLY and CDR2 is FYNNEI in the germline V gene. The V gene lost 0 bases and the J gene lost 6 bases, with 12 bases spanning the gap. The CDR3, as DNA: TGTGCCAGCAGTGAAGCGCGGGGAATGGGTCAGCCCCAGCATTTT. This translates into CASSEARGMGQPQHF. The full variable domain, completed using reference TRBV2 and TRBJ1-5, is EPEVTQTPSHQVTQMGQEVILRCVPISNHLYFYWYRQILGQKVEFLVSFYNNEISEKSEIFDDQFSVERPDGSNFTLKIRSTKLEDSAMYFCASSEARGMGQPQHFGDGTRLSIL.

The chain is built from TRBV7-2 and TRBJ2-2; 7 positions match TRBD2. CDR1 and CDR2 (germline): SGHTA, FQGNSA. With 5 bases clipped from V and 3 bases from J, the junction kept 12 bases outside the gene matches. The CDR3 is 17 amino acids. The CDR3 DNA reads as TGTGCCAGCAGCCTAAATTCGGTGACTAGCCACACCGGGGAGCTGTTTTTT. It encodes CASSLNSVTSHTGELFF.

The table lists this clone with a count of one. V gene TRBV10-1 combines with J gene TRBJ2-3; 12 bases fit TRBD2. The CDR3 runs to 15 residues. In germline, CDR1 is WNHNN, CDR2 SYGVQD (reference sequence). Trimming at V came to 6 bases and at J to 6 bases, leaving 7 bases not matched to a gene. CDR3 region: CASSHTSGGFDTQYF. The CDR3 nucleotides read TGCGCCAGCAGCCACACTAGCGGGGGGTTCGATACGCAGTATTTT.

There are a few counts of this clone. The sample contains more than one DNA sequence encoding this CDR3. This chain uses TRBV18 with TRBJ2-2; a weak D match, TRBD1 (6 bases). CDR1 KGHSH and CDR2 LQKENI come from the germline V gene. The V end was cut by 0 bases, the J end by 6 bases, with 8 bases between. The CDR3 loop spans 14 amino acids. The DNA for the CDR3 is TGTGCCAGCTCACCACCGACAGGCCCCGGGGAGCTGTTTTTT. Its protein is CASSPPTGPGELFF.

This clone has only one observation. J is TRBJ1-1 and V is TRBV24-1; D uncertain. V was trimmed by 4 bases and J by 8 bases, leaving 16 bases between them. CDR1 and CDR2 from the germline V gene are KGHDR and SFDVKD. The CDR3 spans 14 residues. CDR3 nucleotide sequence: TGTGCCACCAGTGACCCCAACTCATCTGAGGAAGCTTTCTTT. This codes for CATSDPNSSEEAFF.

The CDR3 DNA sequence: TGTGCCAGCAGCCCAACGACTGCGCGGGGAACCCAGTACTTC. This gives the protein CASSPTTARGTQYF. V gene TRBV7-2 combines with J gene TRBJ2-5, with D tentatively TRBD2 (6 bases). Germline V gene lookup returns CDR1 SGHTA and CDR2 FQGNSA. The CDR3 is made up of 14 amino acids. The V gene lost 5 bases and the J gene lost 8 bases, with 18 bases spanning the gap.

The chain joins TRBV30 to TRBJ1-2; TRBD1 matches at 9 bases. Looked up from germline, CDR1 is GTSNPN and CDR2 is SVGIG (reference sequence). V lost 4 bases to trimming and J lost 8 bases; unmatched junction nucleotides: 8. The CDR3 consists of 13 residues. The CDR3 DNA follows: TGTGCCTGGATCTTCGACAGGGGGGACGGCTACACCTTC. This encodes CAWIFDRGDGYTF.

This clone appeared a single time. The chain uses TRBV24-1 and TRBJ2-3; TRBD2 matches at 14 bases. J gave up 3 bases and V 7 bases, and 11 bases lay outside the gene matches. The CDR3 totals 18 residues. Looked up from germline, CDR1 is KGHDR and CDR2 is SFDVKD. CDR3 loop: CATRDKPGTSGGTDTQYF. The CDR3 DNA sequence: TGTGCCACCAGGGATAAACCCGGGACTAGCGGGGGAACAGATACGCAGTATTTT.

This clone was seen once. The J gene is TRBJ2-1, the V gene TRBV2; TRBD2 matches at 12 bases. The CDR3 loop spans 15 amino acids. V dropped 6 bases and J dropped 8; count of bases not matched to a gene: 8. Germline V gives CDR1 SNHLY, CDR2 FYNNEI. CDR3 sequence: CASRVSSGGADEQFF. CDR3 nucleotides: TGTGCCAGCAGGGTTTCTAGCGGGGGGGCGGATGAGCAGTTCTTC.

This CDR3 reads CSVEGTEGSSYEQYF. Here the CDR3 DNA reads TGCAGCGTTGAAGGGACAGAGGGAAGCTCCTACGAGCAGTACTTC. This rearrangement joins TRBV29-1 to TRBJ2-7; D possibly corresponds to TRBD1 (6 bases). Trimming removed 1 base from V and 0 bases from J, with 13 bases in between. Germline V lookup: CDR1 SQVTM, CDR2 ANQGSEA. The CDR3 consists of 15 residues.

V gene TRBV7-2 combines with J gene TRBJ2-7, with D possibly matching TRBD1 (5 bases). This CDR3 is built from 14 residues. The germline V gene has CDR1 SGHTA and CDR2 FQGNSA. Trimming left V 3 bases short and J 0 bases short, with 9 bases between. CDR3 amino acids: CASSLGRTSYEQYF. The CDR3 DNA sequence: TGTGCCAGCAGCTTGGGGCGGACCTCCTACGAGCAGTACTTC.

The rearrangement links TRBV5-4 to TRBJ1-2, with D uncertain. The germline V gene has CDR1 SGHNT and CDR2 YYREEE (reference sequence). The germline V and J ends were trimmed by 0 bases and 8 bases, with 14 bases remaining between them. The CDR3 has 14 residues. The CDR3 nucleotides read TGTGCCAGCAGCTTGGGGGCAAATACGGCCGGCTACACCTTC. This codes for CASSLGANTAGYTF.

CDR3 protein: CSASTRTGNVSPLHF. As DNA, the CDR3 is TGCAGTGCTAGTACGCGGACAGGGAACGTTTCACCCCTCCACTTT. The genes are TRBV20-1 and TRBJ1-6; 8 bases map to TRBD1. The CDR3 totals 15 residues. With 3 bases clipped from V and 9 bases from J, the junction kept 10 bases outside the gene matches. Germline CDR1 reads DFQATT; CDR2 reads SNEGSKA (reference sequence).

The chain is built from TRBV10-3 and TRBJ1-5; D is possibly TRBD1 (5 bases). The germline CDR1 and CDR2 sequences are ENHRY and SYGVKD. The CDR3 consists of 15 residues. Trimming cost V 2 bases and J 5 bases, with 13 bases left between them. In DNA form, the CDR3 reads TGTGCCATCAGTGAGGGTACAGGTTCGTATCAGCCCCAGCATTTT. Translation gives CAISEGTGSYQPQHF.

J is TRBJ1-1 and V is TRBV6-1; tentative D call: TRBD1 (6 bases). This CDR3 is 13 amino acids long. V lost 2 bases, J lost 6 bases, and 10 bases lay in between. The germline gives CDR1 MNHNS, CDR2 SASEGT. The CDR3 DNA is TGTGCCAGCAGTGAACAGGGGAAAGCTGAAGCTTTCTTT. This codes for CASSEQGKAEAFF.

The chain has TRBV5-4 and TRBJ2-5; 9 bases line up with TRBD2. Trimming removed 4 bases from V and 3 bases from J; junction bases left unmatched: 7. CDR3 length: 15 amino acids. Germline loops: CDR1 SGHNT, CDR2 YYREEE (reference sequence). This CDR3 is CASSKRGGEKETQYF. DNA of the CDR3: TGTGCCAGCAGCAAACGCGGGGGGGAGAAAGAGACCCAGTACTTC.